One and the same sample provided the 20 T cell receptor beta chains below, sequenced in a study of ipilimumab plus nivolumab after autologous stem cell transplantation. The table came from immunoSEQ multiplex PCR; TCRdb's copy has only in-frame clones and leaves some out. This table holds about 13,000 clones, 55% to 85% found once. Here the sequenced sample was PBMCs, taken in a trial of ipilimumab plus nivolumab as post-transplant consolidation. The source of these receptors is a male donor with diffuse large B-cell lymphoma.

J is TRBJ2-7 and V is TRBV4-1; a possible D gene is TRBD1 (6 bases). This CDR3 region has 13 residues. CDR1 and CDR2 (germline): MGHRA, YSYEKL. V lost 4 bases, J lost 6 bases, and 13 bases lay in between. CDR3 sequence (DNA): TGCGCCAGCAGCCCCGGGACATTCGGCGAGCAGTACTTC. This gives the protein CASSPGTFGEQYF.

This clone was counted only a few times. J is TRBJ2-7 and V is TRBV19, with 8 bases identical to TRBD2. In germline, CDR1 is LNHDA, CDR2 SQIVND (reference sequence). The trim removed 3 bases at V and 2 bases at J, leaving 3 bases unmatched. The CDR3 consists of 14 residues. CDR3 in DNA: TGTGCCAGTAGTATCTTAGCGGGAACCTACGAGCAGTACTTC. Translating gives CASSILAGTYEQYF.

The chain carries TRBV19 and TRBJ1-1; unclear D gene. Germline CDR1 is LNHDA and CDR2 is SQIVND (reference sequence). The length of the CDR3 is 12 residues. Trimming stripped 3 bases from V and 10 bases from J, with 12 bases between. Written as DNA, the CDR3 is TGTGCCAGTAGTATCGGGCACTTCGGAGCTTTCTTT. Its protein is CASSIGHFGAFF.

The chain recombines TRBV15 with TRBJ1-1; TRBD1 agrees at 11 bases. CDR1 LNHNV and CDR2 YYDKDF come from the germline V gene (reference sequence). The V gene end was trimmed by 5 bases and the J gene end by 0 bases; junction bases not matched to a gene: 8. The CDR3 contains 17 residues. CDR3 coding DNA: TGTGCCACCAGCCCCCGGGACAGGGGGAATTTGAACACTGAAGCTTTCTTT. It translates to CATSPRDRGNLNTEAFF.

J is TRBJ2-3 and V is TRBV30; TRBD2 agrees at 9 bases. Germline CDR1 is GTSNPN and CDR2 is SVGIG (reference sequence). The CDR3 loop spans 13 amino acids. Trimming cost V 8 bases and J 4 bases; bases outside gene matches: 7. CDR3 in DNA: TGTGCCCGCGGGACTAGCTTTCCAGATACGCAGTATTTT. This translates into CARGTSFPDTQYF.

This chain connects TRBV29-1 to TRBJ1-3; D is uncertain. CDR3 length: 14 amino acids. The germline gives CDR1 SQVTM, CDR2 ANQGSEA. Trimming took 0 bases from V and 3 from J, leaving 9 bases between them. This chain's CDR3 is CSVEDGTRGNTIYF. CDR3 DNA sequence: TGCAGCGTTGAAGATGGCACCCGTGGAAACACCATATATTTT.

The chain combines TRBV2 with TRBJ2-4; D is uncertain. With 6 bases removed from V and 1 base from J, the gap between germline ends came to 16 bases. Germline V gene data show CDR1 as SNHLY and CDR2 as FYNNEI. CDR3 size: 16 residues. Written as DNA, the CDR3 is TGTGCCAGCAGCGACCTAGACCGCCGGGCCAAAAACATTCAGTACTTC. Translation gives CASSDLDRRAKNIQYF.

The chain has TRBV4-1 and TRBJ1-1; D remains ambiguous. Germline assignment: CDR1 MGHRA and CDR2 YSYEKL. V was shortened by 0 bases and J by 3 bases, with 20 bases between the two germline ends. The CDR3 extends over 18 amino acids. The CDR3, as DNA: TGCGCCAGCAGCCAAGAAGTATCGGTTTTCCGACGAGACACTGAAGCTTTCTTT. Its protein product is CASSQEVSVFRRDTEAFF.

By proportion, this clone is medium-sized. The chain is built from TRBV5-1 and TRBJ2-5, with TRBD2 identical over 9 bases. V was pared by 3 bases and J by 5 bases, with 8 bases of the junction left unmatched. The CDR3 is 15 residues long. Germline CDR1 SGHRS, CDR2 YFSETQ. CDR3 residues: CASSYLAGVGETQYF. In nucleotides, the CDR3 is TGCGCCAGCAGCTATTTAGCGGGAGTCGGGGAGACCCAGTACTTC.

This rearrangement joins TRBV5-1 to TRBJ2-7; 7 bases line up with TRBD2. From germline, CDR1 is SGHRS and CDR2 YFSETQ. V shed 1 base, J shed 2 bases, and the junction held 15 bases outside the gene matches. The CDR3 length is 18 residues. CDR3 residues: CASSLLSPASGGPYEQYF. The CDR3 DNA is TGCGCCAGCAGCTTGTTATCCCCGGCTAGCGGAGGGCCCTACGAGCAGTACTTC.

The CDR3 region is CASSPRGGSYEQYF. Written as DNA, the CDR3 is TGCGCCAGCAGCCCCCGGGGGGGATCCTACGAGCAGTACTTC. The V gene is TRBV4-3, the J gene TRBJ2-7; 8 bases agree with TRBD2. The J segment lost 1 base and the V segment lost 4 bases, leaving 3 bases of the junction unmatched. This CDR3 spans 14 amino acids. Germline lookup yields CDR1 LGHNA and CDR2 YSLEER.

This chain links TRBV9 with TRBJ2-1; 10 nucleotides line up with TRBD2. The ends lost 0 bases at V and 1 base at J; junction bases unmatched: 4. Germline loops: CDR1 SGDLS, CDR2 YYNGEE. The CDR3 is made up of 17 amino acids. CDR3 in amino acids: CASSVEGLADSYNEQFF. CDR3 coding DNA: TGTGCCAGCAGCGTAGAAGGACTAGCGGATTCCTACAATGAGCAGTTCTTC.

By sample fraction, this clone is medium-sized. J is TRBJ2-5 and V is TRBV7-2; the D gene is possibly TRBD2 (6 bases). This CDR3 is built from 14 residues. Germline CDR1 reads SGHTA; CDR2 reads FQGNSA. Between the trimmed V and J ends, which lost 2 bases and 5 bases, there was a span of 12 bases. The CDR3 sequence is CASSLMPGGETQYF. CDR3 coding DNA: TGTGCCAGCAGCTTAATGCCAGGAGGGGAGACCCAGTACTTC.

The chain employs TRBV5-8 and TRBJ2-2; D is possibly TRBD1 (6 bases). Trimming took off 1 base at V and 0 bases at J, with 10 bases between the two ends. CDR1 is SGHTS, CDR2 YDEGEE, per germline. This CDR3 spans 16 amino acids. CDR3 amino acids: CASSLRTVANTGELFF. CDR3 DNA: TGTGCCAGCAGCTTGAGGACAGTTGCGAACACCGGGGAGCTGTTTTTT.

CDR3 region: CARYLSRRTGELFF. The CDR3 nucleotides read TGTGCCCGATACTTGAGCAGGAGGACCGGGGAGCTGTTTTTT. The V gene is TRBV7-9, the J gene TRBJ2-2, with a possible D match to TRBD2 (5 bases). Germline V CDR1 and CDR2: SEHNR, FQNEAQ (reference sequence). Trimming left V 11 bases short and J 5 bases short, with 18 bases between. The CDR3 runs 14 residues.

This chain connects TRBV5-5 to TRBJ1-1; D unclear. V was clipped by 0 bases and J by 3 bases, with 6 bases between them. Germline values: CDR1 SGHKS, CDR2 YYEKEE (reference sequence). CDR3 length equals 13 residues. Here the CDR3 reads CASSLAPDTEAFF. CDR3 nucleotides: TGTGCCAGCAGCTTGGCACCGGACACTGAAGCTTTCTTT.

As concerns this clone: Just one base apart from a much larger clone, this may be a read error. This sample includes further DNA sequences coding for the same CDR3. The chain carries TRBV5-4 and TRBJ2-7; tentative D call: TRBD1 (5 bases). In germline, CDR1 is SGHNT, CDR2 YYREEE (reference sequence). CDR3 length equals 12 residues. V was shortened by 0 bases and J by 5 bases, with 6 bases between the two germline ends. As DNA, the CDR3 is TGTGCCAGCAGCTTGGAGGGGAACGAGCAGTACTTC. This sequence encodes CASSLEGNEQYF.

V usage is TRBV1 and J usage is TRBJ2-1. TRBV1 is tagged as a pseudogene. The CDR3 covers 14 residues. In nucleotides, the CDR3 is TGCACCAGCAGCCGACGCAACTCCTACAATGAGCAGTTCTTC. The encoded protein is CTSSRRNSYNEQFF.

About this clone: The same CDR3 also results from other DNA sequences found in this sample. This chain connects TRBV13 to TRBJ2-5, with 7 bases lining up with TRBD2. Germline CDR1 and CDR2: PRHDT and FYEKMQ (reference sequence). This CDR3 comprises 13 residues. Trimming cost V 5 bases and J 5 bases; bases outside gene matches: 5. Written as DNA, the CDR3 is TGTGCCAGCAGCCCCCGGCGGGGGGAGACCCAGTACTTC. Translating gives CASSPRRGETQYF.

This clone was found a few times. The chain is built from TRBV7-9 and TRBJ1-2; D uncertain. Trimming left V 3 bases short and J 8 bases short, with 10 bases between. CDR1 is SEHNR and CDR2 is FQNEAQ in the germline V gene (reference sequence). This CDR3 spans 12 amino acids. The CDR3 DNA reads as TGTGCCAGCAGCTTGGCCGAACGGGGCTACACCTTC. This sequence encodes CASSLAERGYTF.